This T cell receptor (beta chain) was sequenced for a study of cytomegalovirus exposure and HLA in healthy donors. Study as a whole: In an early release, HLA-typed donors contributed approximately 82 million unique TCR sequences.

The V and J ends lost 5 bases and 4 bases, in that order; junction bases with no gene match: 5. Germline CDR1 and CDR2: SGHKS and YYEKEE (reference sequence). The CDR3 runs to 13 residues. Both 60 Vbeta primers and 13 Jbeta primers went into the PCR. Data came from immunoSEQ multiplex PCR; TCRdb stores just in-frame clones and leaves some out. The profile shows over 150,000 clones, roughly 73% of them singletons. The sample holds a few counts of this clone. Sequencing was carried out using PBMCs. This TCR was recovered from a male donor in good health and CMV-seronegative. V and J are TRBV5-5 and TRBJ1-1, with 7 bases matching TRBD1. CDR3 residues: CASSSGGGTEAFF. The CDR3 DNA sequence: TGTGCCAGCAGTTCAGGGGGAGGCACTGAAGCTTTCTTT. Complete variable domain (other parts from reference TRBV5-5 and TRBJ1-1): DAGVTQSPTHLIKTRGQQVTLRCSPISGHKSVSWYQQVLGQGPQFIFQYYEKEERGRGNFPDRFSARQFPNYSSELNVNALLLGDSALYLCASSSGGGTEAFFGQGTRLTVV.